One sample yielded the 17 T cell receptor beta chains listed below, sequenced in a study of blood T cell repertoires in COVID-19. Only in-frame clones appear in the TCRdb table, and some are missing; sequencing was by immunoSEQ multiplex PCR. The table includes about 170,000 clones, approximately 87% detected once. Sequencing input: peripheral blood. The receptors stem from a man aged 18 to 29 with active or convalescent COVID-19.

This chain joins TRBV3-1 (or the pseudogene TRBV3-2) and TRBJ2-1; TRBD2 matches 12 bases. The CDR3 is 16 amino acids. V lost 5 bases and J lost 4; bases outside the gene matches: 6. Germline V CDR1 and CDR2: LGHDT, YNNKEL (reference sequence). The CDR3 spells CASSGILAGGYNEQFF. The CDR3 DNA reads TGTGCCAGCAGCGGTATTCTAGCGGGGGGGTACAATGAGCAGTTCTTC.

V and J are TRBV29-1 and TRBJ1-6, with D possibly being TRBD1 (6 bases). Germline V gene sequence: CDR1 SQVTM, CDR2 ANQGSEA. The CDR3 is made up of 14 amino acids. Trimming stripped 3 bases from V and 7 bases from J, with 13 bases between. CDR3 coding DNA: TGCAGCGTTGAGTCAGGGGATCAAAATTCACCCCTCCACTTT. Translating it yields CSVESGDQNSPLHF.

The table lists this clone with a few counts. The chain is built from TRBV28 and TRBJ1-6, with D perhaps matching TRBD1 (6 bases). CDR3 length: 14 residues. Germline V gene data show CDR1 as MDHEN and CDR2 as SYDVKM. The V end lost 3 bases, the J end lost 9 bases, and 12 bases lay between the germline ends. The CDR3 reads CASSFRGYGSPLHF. In nucleotides, the CDR3 is TGTGCCAGCAGTTTTAGGGGGTATGGTTCACCCCTCCACTTT. Supplemented by reference TRBV28 and TRBJ1-6, the full variable domain reads DVKVTQSSRYLVKRTGEKVFLECVQDMDHENMFWYRQDPGLGLRLIYFSYDVKMKEKGDIPEGYSVSREKKERFSLILESASTNQTSMYLCASSFRGYGSPLHFGNGTRLTVT.

V gene TRBV4-1 combines with J gene TRBJ1-1, with a possible D match to TRBD1 (6 bases). CDR1 and CDR2 (germline): MGHRA, YSYEKL. The CDR3 totals 14 residues. The V end was cut by 1 base, the J end by 4 bases, with 10 bases between. Here the CDR3 reads CASSQVTGPTEAFF. CDR3 DNA: TGCGCCAGCAGCCAAGTAACAGGGCCCACTGAAGCTTTCTTT.

This clone occurred a few times. This sequence joins TRBV5-4 and TRBJ2-2, with a tentative D call TRBD1 (5 bases). Between the trimmed V and J ends, which lost 3 bases and 2 bases, there was a span of 11 bases. The CDR3 length is 15 residues. Germline-derived CDR1 and CDR2 are SGHNT and YYREEE (reference sequence). Here the CDR3 reads CASSSRQQNTGELFF. For the CDR3, the DNA is TGTGCCAGCAGCTCCCGACAGCAAAACACCGGGGAGCTGTTTTTT.

CDR3 amino acids: CASIPKGSGSYGYTF. In nucleotides, the CDR3 is TGTGCCAGCATACCTAAAGGGTCGGGGAGCTATGGCTACACCTTC. The chain links TRBV11-2 to TRBJ1-2; no clear D. The V end was cut by 7 bases, the J end by 4 bases, with 19 bases between. This CDR3 comprises 15 residues. From germline, CDR1 is SGHAT and CDR2 FQNNGV. The whole variable domain, remainder taken from reference TRBV11-2 and TRBJ1-2, is EAGVAQSPRYKIIEKRQSVAFWCNPISGHATLYWYQQILGQGPKLLIQFQNNGVVDDSQLPKDRFSAERLKGVDSTLKIQPAKLEDSAVYLCASIPKGSGSYGYTFGSGTRLTVV.

The chain uses TRBV7-2 and TRBJ1-1, with 7 bases fitting TRBD1. Germline assignment: CDR1 SGHTA and CDR2 FQGNSA. The CDR3 is 13 residues long. The J segment lost 0 bases and the V segment lost 6 bases, leaving 1 base of the junction unmatched. This CDR3 reads CASRGQLNTEAFF. The CDR3 nucleotides read TGTGCCAGCAGGGGACAGTTGAACACTGAAGCTTTCTTT.

This sequence joins TRBV5-1 and TRBJ1-2; TRBD1 is a possible D gene (6 bases). CDR1 and CDR2 from the germline V gene are SGHRS and YFSETQ. V lost 0 bases, J lost 5 bases, and 11 bases lay in between. This CDR3 is built from 14 residues. CDR3 residues: CASSLAEGGYGYTF. As DNA, the CDR3 is TGCGCCAGCAGCTTGGCCGAAGGGGGTTATGGCTACACCTTC.

CDR3 residues: CASSYSTGGLDTQYF. CDR3 bases: TGTGCCAGCAGTTACTCGACAGGGGGCCTGGATACGCAGTATTTT. The rearrangement uses TRBV6-5 and TRBJ2-3; 10 bases are a match to TRBD1. The CDR3 has 15 residues. Germline V gene data show CDR1 as MNHEY and CDR2 as SVGAGI. Germline trimming cut 0 bases from V and 6 bases from J; bases unmatched to any gene: 3.

The sample holds a few counts of this clone. The chain recombines TRBV7-2 with TRBJ1-5, with D maybe TRBD1 (5 bases). Per germline, CDR1 SGHTA and CDR2 FQGNSA. This CDR3 has 16 amino acids. V dropped 5 bases and J dropped 1 base, with 15 bases sitting between them. The CDR3 loop reads CASSLSGVESNQPQHF. In DNA, the CDR3 is TGTGCCAGCAGCCTCTCGGGGGTGGAGAGCAATCAGCCCCAGCATTTT.

This clone was seen only once. The CDR3 DNA reads TGTGCTAGTGGTTTGGAACCGGGACACTGGTATTTT. This codes for CASGLEPGHWYF. The V call is TRBV12-5, the J call TRBJ2-3; possibly TRBD1 for D (6 bases). V lost 1 base and J lost 14, with 13 bases in between. The V gene's germline CDR1 is LGHNT and CDR2 FRNRAP. This CDR3 has 12 amino acids.

With respect to this clone: A junction end diverges from the germline sequence, so it may reflect a read error. V usage is TRBV4-2 and J usage is TRBJ1-2; no firm D call. The CDR3 sequence is 13 residues long. Germline V gene data show CDR1 as LGHNA and CDR2 as YNFKEQ. The CDR3 coding sequence is TGTGCCAACAGCCAACATGAGGACTATGGCTACACCTTC. Translating gives CANSQHEDYGYTF.

This chain joins TRBV6-1 and TRBJ2-2; 9 bases agree with TRBD1. Germline V gives CDR1 MNHNS, CDR2 SASEGT. CDR3 size: 16 residues. V shed 2 bases, J shed 5 bases, and the junction held 6 bases outside the gene matches. DNA for the CDR3: TGTGCCAGCAGTGAATTCGGGACAGGGTGGACCGGGGAGCTGTTTTTT. This translates into CASSEFGTGWTGELFF.

The chain carries TRBV29-1 and TRBJ2-6, with D unclear. CDR3 length: 12 residues. In germline, CDR1 is SQVTM, CDR2 ANQGSEA. Deletions cut 8 bases from V and 2 bases from J, with 7 bases between. CDR3 protein: CSIITGANVLTF. CDR3 DNA: TGCAGCATTATTACTGGGGCCAACGTCCTGACTTTC.

This chain connects TRBV3-1 (or the pseudogene TRBV3-2) to TRBJ1-4; no clear D. V dropped 3 bases and J dropped 8 bases, with 13 bases sitting between them. Germline-derived CDR1 and CDR2 are LGHDT and YNNKEL (reference sequence). The CDR3 extends over 14 amino acids. The CDR3 DNA sequence: TGTGCCAGCAGCCAGGGGAGGTTAGACGAAAAACTGTTTTTT. This gives the protein CASSQGRLDEKLFF.

This sequence joins TRBV18 and TRBJ1-5; maybe TRBD1 (6 bases). The CDR3 has 16 amino acids. V lost 3 bases to trimming and J lost 0 bases, with 12 bases between them. Germline V CDR1 and CDR2: KGHSH, LQKENI. Written as DNA, the CDR3 is TGTGCCAGCTCACCGAGACAGGAAAATAGCAATCAGCCCCAGCATTTT. Residues: CASSPRQENSNQPQHF.

V usage is TRBV5-1 and J usage is TRBJ2-6; tentatively, D is TRBD1 (6 bases). The CDR3 runs to 15 residues. CDR1 and CDR2 from the germline V gene are SGHRS and YFSETQ. The ends were cut back, 9 bases at V and 4 bases at J, with 17 bases in the middle. Here the CDR3 DNA reads TGCGCCACGGCGGACAGTCCTGCCGGGGCCAACGTCCTGACTTTC. Translating it yields CATADSPAGANVLTF.